These 17 T cell receptor beta chains came from one sample sequenced in a study of T cell responses to AZD1222 COVID-19 vaccine. The protocol was immunoSEQ multiplex PCR, while the TCRdb copy is restricted to in-frame clones and leaves out a portion. The sample shows tens of thousands of clones, around nine tenths of them seen only once. This specimen was peripheral blood, taken on day 0 of MenACWY control vaccination. Receptors were obtained from an adult in good health.

The chain links TRBV20-1 to TRBJ1-2, with D possibly being TRBD1 (6 bases). In germline, CDR1 is DFQATT, CDR2 SNEGSKA (reference sequence). This CDR3 region has 11 residues. The V and J ends lost 7 bases and 3 bases respectively, with 9 bases between them. In DNA, the CDR3 is TGCAGTGTAGGGGGTGACTATGGCTACACCTTC. It encodes CSVGGDYGYTF.

The chain links TRBV18 to TRBJ1-5, with unresolved D. Trimming took off 5 bases at V and 5 bases at J, with 10 bases between the two ends. CDR1 is KGHSH and CDR2 is LQKENI in the germline V gene. This CDR3 has 13 amino acids. CDR3 nucleotides: TGTGCCAGCTCAACGCGAGGTGATCAGCCCCAGCATTTT. This gives the protein CASSTRGDQPQHF.

CDR3 region: CASSQVTQPTEAFF. The CDR3 DNA is TGTGCCAGCAGCCAAGTTACCCAACCCACTGAAGCTTTCTTT. V usage is TRBV14 and J usage is TRBJ1-1, with unresolved D. Germline V CDR1 and CDR2: SGHDN, FVKESK. V lost 1 base to trimming and J lost 4 bases, with 10 bases between them. The CDR3 totals 14 residues.

This chain uses TRBV12-3 or TRBV12-4 with TRBJ2-7; D unresolved. The CDR3 is 12 amino acids. V lost 4 bases, J lost 3 bases, and 7 bases lay in between. In nucleotides, the CDR3 is TGTGCCAGCAGTTGGTCAGACTACGAGCAGTACTTC. Translated, it gives CASSWSDYEQYF.

The J gene is TRBJ2-7, the V gene TRBV28; D may correspond to TRBD1 or TRBD2 (5 bases each). CDR1 is MDHEN and CDR2 is SYDVKM in the germline V gene. The CDR3 spans 14 residues. Trimming left V 7 bases short and J 2 bases short, with 15 bases between. The DNA of the CDR3 is TGTGCCAGCACCTTGGGACCGGGACCCTACGAGCAGTACTTC. It encodes CASTLGPGPYEQYF.

The chain recombines TRBV19 with TRBJ1-3, with D uncertain. Germline V gene data show CDR1 as LNHDA and CDR2 as SQIVND (reference sequence). The V gene lost 6 bases and the J gene lost 0 bases, with 3 bases spanning the gap. The CDR3 length is 12 residues. CDR3 in amino acids: CASSLSGNTIYF. In nucleotides, the CDR3 is TGTGCCAGTAGCCTCTCTGGAAACACCATATATTTT. Full variable domain (outside the CDR3, taken from reference TRBV19 and TRBJ1-3): DGGITQSPKYLFRKEGQNVTLSCEQNLNHDAMYWYRQDPGQGLRLIYYSQIVNDFQKGDIAEGYSVSREKKESFPLTVTSAQKNPTAFYLCASSLSGNTIYFGEGSWLTVV.

The CDR3 here is CATSDSGQSNEKLFF. CDR3 nucleotides: TGTGCCACCAGTGATTCGGGACAGTCTAATGAAAAACTGTTTTTT. V usage is TRBV24-1 and J usage is TRBJ1-4; TRBD1 aligns across 7 bases. Germline V gives CDR1 KGHDR, CDR2 SFDVKD. This CDR3 spans 15 amino acids. Losses at the gene ends were 2 bases for V and 3 bases for J; bases not matched to a gene: 2.

V usage is TRBV3-1 (or the pseudogene TRBV3-2) and J usage is TRBJ2-3, with 9 bases identical to TRBD2. In germline, CDR1 is LGHDT, CDR2 YNNKEL (reference sequence). The length of the CDR3 is 16 residues. V was clipped by 1 base and J by 5 bases; unmatched bases: 7. In DNA form, the CDR3 reads TGTGCCAGCAGCCAAGGGTTAGCGGGGGCGGAAGATACGCAGTATTTT. Amino acids: CASSQGLAGAEDTQYF.

J is TRBJ1-2 and V is TRBV11-2, with TRBD1 matching 9 bases. CDR1 and CDR2 from the germline V gene are SGHAT and FQNNGV. The J segment lost 3 bases and the V segment lost 5 bases, leaving 7 bases of the junction unmatched. This CDR3 is built from 15 residues. CDR3 sequence (DNA): TGTGCCAGCAGCCGGAAACAGGGGGCTGACTATGGCTACACCTTC. Protein sequence: CASSRKQGADYGYTF. The entire variable domain, with the rest obtained from reference TRBV11-2 and TRBJ1-2, is as follows: EAGVAQSPRYKIIEKRQSVAFWCNPISGHATLYWYQQILGQGPKLLIQFQNNGVVDDSQLPKDRFSAERLKGVDSTLKIQPAKLEDSAVYLCASSRKQGADYGYTFGSGTRLTVV.

The rearrangement links TRBV11-2 to TRBJ2-1; possible D gene TRBD2, 7 bases. The CDR3 loop spans 14 amino acids. Between the trimmed V and J ends, which lost 5 bases and 6 bases, there was a span of 14 bases. Per germline, CDR1 SGHAT and CDR2 FQNNGV. For the CDR3, the DNA is TGTGCCAGCAGCCCGGACAGCGGGGTCAATGAGCAGTTCTTC. This codes for CASSPDSGVNEQFF.

The chain uses TRBV7-9 and TRBJ2-1, with D uncertain. V gave up 1 base and J gave up 0 bases, with 7 bases separating them. Per germline, CDR1 SEHNR and CDR2 FQNEAQ (reference sequence). This CDR3 has 15 amino acids. CDR3 DNA: TGTGCCAGCAGCTTAGTAGGGAACTCCTACAATGAGCAGTTCTTC. Residues: CASSLVGNSYNEQFF.

The chain recombines TRBV6-1 with TRBJ1-2; D might be TRBD1 (6 bases). CDR3 length equals 12 residues. CDR1 is MNHNS and CDR2 is SASEGT in the germline V gene. V was pared by 3 bases and J by 7 bases, with 9 bases between. As DNA, the CDR3 is TGTGCCAGCAGTGACAGGGGCAGTGGCTACACCTTC. Translation: CASSDRGSGYTF.

V usage is TRBV7-8 and J usage is TRBJ1-3; no clear D. The CDR3 sequence is 15 residues long. Germline-derived CDR1 and CDR2 are SGHVS and FQNEAQ. V lost 2 bases to trimming and J lost 2 bases, with 10 bases between them. The CDR3, as DNA: TGTGCCAGCAGCTTAACGACTTTACCTGGAAACACCATATATTTT. Translation: CASSLTTLPGNTIYF.

Notes on this clone: The same CDR3 is also encoded by other DNA sequences in this sample. This chain uses TRBV5-1 with TRBJ2-1; 9 nucleotides match TRBD1. Germline lookup yields CDR1 SGHRS and CDR2 YFSETQ. Losses at the gene ends were 4 bases for V and 1 base for J; bases not matched to a gene: 3. CDR3 length: 15 residues. CDR3 DNA sequence: TGCGCCAGCAGCCTAGGACAGGGGTCCTACAATGAGCAGTTCTTC. Translation gives CASSLGQGSYNEQFF.

The CDR3 DNA is TGTGCCAGCAGCATGGACAGGGTTTTAGGCGAGCAGTACTTC. It specifies CASSMDRVLGEQYF. The chain joins TRBV28 to TRBJ2-7, with TRBD1 identical over 8 bases. CDR3 size: 14 residues. Germline V lookup: CDR1 MDHEN, CDR2 SYDVKM. V trimming: 6 bases; J trimming: 6 bases; junction bases outside the gene matches: 10.

Only one count was recorded for this clone. V gene TRBV6-1 combines with J gene TRBJ2-2; D not resolved. Germline CDR1 and CDR2: MNHNS and SASEGT. The CDR3 runs 14 residues. Between the trimmed V and J ends, which lost 3 bases and 1 base, there was a span of 6 bases. The CDR3 sequence is CASSDLENTGELFF. CDR3 in DNA: TGTGCCAGCAGTGATCTGGAGAACACCGGGGAGCTGTTTTTT.

The chain is built from TRBV6-5 and TRBJ2-2, with D perhaps matching TRBD2 (6 bases). The CDR3 loop spans 15 amino acids. V lost 6 bases, J lost 4 bases, and 15 bases lay in between. The germline V gene has CDR1 MNHEY and CDR2 SVGAGI. CDR3 amino acids: CASSRGGFLTGELFF. CDR3 nucleotides: TGTGCCAGCAGCCGCGGAGGGTTTCTCACCGGGGAGCTGTTTTTT.